One and the same sample provided the 22 T cell receptor beta chains below, sequenced in a study of lymphopenia after photon versus proton radiotherapy. Assay: immunoSEQ multiplex PCR; the TCRdb copy retains only in-frame clones and omits some. Altogether fewer than 70,000 clones are present, around 86% being singletons, with the ten largest covering about a tenth. The sequencing used peripheral blood, collected from a patient treated with proton-based radiotherapy. The receptors originated from an elderly man with esophageal cancer.

The rearrangement joins TRBV30 to TRBJ1-5, with D hard to call. CDR3 length: 15 residues. V lost 2 bases, J lost 1 base, and 12 bases lay in between. Germline CDR1 GTSNPN, CDR2 SVGIG (reference sequence). CDR3: CAWSPRPLSNQPQHF. CDR3 sequence (DNA): TGTGCCTGGAGTCCCCGTCCCCTCAGCAATCAGCCCCAGCATTTT.

The chain carries TRBV5-1 and TRBJ1-2, with TRBD1 identical over 8 bases. The V segment lost 4 bases and the J segment 4 bases; nucleotides outside the gene matches: 9. The CDR3 has 15 residues. The germline CDR1 and CDR2 sequences are SGHRS and YFSETQ. CDR3 region: CASSPGTGGFYGYTF. CDR3 bases: TGCGCCAGCAGCCCCGGGACAGGAGGATTCTATGGCTACACCTTC.

The J gene is TRBJ1-1, the V gene TRBV13, with a tentative D call TRBD1 (6 bases). CDR1 is PRHDT and CDR2 is FYEKMQ in the germline V gene (reference sequence). CDR3 length: 15 residues. Trimming removed 5 bases at V and 1 base at J, with 14 bases between. CDR3 sequence: CASSPTGHKNTEAFF. CDR3 nucleotides: TGTGCCAGCAGCCCCACGGGACATAAGAACACTGAAGCTTTCTTT.

The chain links TRBV10-1 to TRBJ2-3, with 9 bases identical to TRBD2. From germline, CDR1 is WNHNN and CDR2 SYGVQD (reference sequence). Trimming removed 0 bases from V and 4 bases from J; junction bases left unmatched: 8. The CDR3 extends over 17 amino acids. CDR3 bases: TGCGCCAGCAGTGAGTCGATAGCGGGAGATAACCCAGATACGCAGTATTTT. This translates into CASSESIAGDNPDTQYF.

This sequence joins TRBV5-4 and TRBJ2-1, with 9 bases lining up with TRBD2. V was pared by 4 bases and J by 4 bases, with 9 bases of the junction left unmatched. CDR3 length: 16 amino acids. Germline values: CDR1 SGHNT, CDR2 YYREEE (reference sequence). The CDR3 DNA reads TGTGCCAGCAGCCTCCCCCGTGCGGGGGGGTACAATGAGCAGTTCTTC. It codes for CASSLPRAGGYNEQFF.

This chain links TRBV19 with TRBJ1-2, with D maybe TRBD1 (5 bases). V lost 7 bases and J 11 bases, leaving 20 bases between the germline ends. Germline-derived CDR1 and CDR2 are LNHDA and SQIVND (reference sequence). The CDR3 length is 13 residues. The CDR3: CASTRQGGLGYTF. CDR3 nucleotides: TGTGCCAGTACTCGCCAGGGTGGTTTAGGTTACACCTTC.

This sequence joins TRBV10-3 and TRBJ2-7; TRBD2 agrees at 14 bases. Germline V gene data show CDR1 as ENHRY and CDR2 as SYGVKD. The length of the CDR3 is 16 residues. J gave up 1 base and V 7 bases, and 6 bases lay outside the gene matches. CDR3 protein: CAITGLAGVSSYEQYF. DNA for the CDR3: TGTGCCATCACGGGACTAGCGGGAGTATCTTCCTACGAGCAGTACTTC.

This chain links TRBV18 with TRBJ1-2; no firm D call. Trimming took 2 bases from V and 7 from J, leaving 14 bases between them. Germline values: CDR1 KGHSH, CDR2 LQKENI. This CDR3 is 14 amino acids long. The DNA of the CDR3 is TGTGCCAGCTCACCAGAGAACGAGGGTAGTGGCTACACCTTC. This sequence encodes CASSPENEGSGYTF.

The chain employs TRBV7-9 and TRBJ1-6, with TRBD1 matching 11 bases. The CDR3 has 14 residues. V shed 2 bases and J 10 bases; nucleotides not matched to a gene: 1. Germline values: CDR1 SEHNR, CDR2 FQNEAQ (reference sequence). DNA of the CDR3: TGTGCCAGCAGCTTACGGACAGGGGGCTCACCCCTCCACTTT. It is translated as CASSLRTGGSPLHF.

The chain carries TRBV4-1 and TRBJ1-1; 9 bases are a match to TRBD1. The junction had 6 bases not matched to a gene; V was cut back by 1 base and J by 0 bases. The CDR3 loop spans 17 amino acids. Germline loops: CDR1 MGHRA, CDR2 YSYEKL. CDR3 residues: CASSQGTGARMNTEAFF. The DNA of the CDR3 is TGCGCCAGCAGCCAAGGGACAGGGGCCCGTATGAACACTGAAGCTTTCTTT.

This sequence joins TRBV7-6 and TRBJ2-3; 7 nucleotides match TRBD2. Trimming at V came to 1 base and at J to 4 bases, leaving 8 bases not matched to a gene. This CDR3 is 16 amino acids long. Germline CDR1 and CDR2: SGHVS and FNYEAQ. In nucleotides, the CDR3 is TGTGCCAGCAGCTTAGTTGGGGAGGGGTGGGCAGATACGCAGTATTTT. It encodes CASSLVGEGWADTQYF.

V usage is TRBV30 and J usage is TRBJ2-4, with TRBD1 matching over 10 bases. CDR1 is GTSNPN, CDR2 SVGIG, per germline (reference sequence). The length of the CDR3 is 18 residues. J gave up 6 bases and V 1 base, and 15 bases lay outside the gene matches. CDR3 loop: CAWSALRRAGTGANIQYF. DNA of the CDR3: TGTGCCTGGAGTGCACTACGACGGGCCGGGACAGGGGCAAACATTCAGTACTTC.

This clone was detected only a few times. Different DNA sequences within this sample yield the same CDR3. The chain has TRBV7-2 and TRBJ1-2; unclear D gene. The ends were cut back, 3 bases at V and 0 bases at J, with 5 bases in the middle. This CDR3 is built from 13 residues. From germline, CDR1 is SGHTA and CDR2 FQGNSA. The CDR3 DNA sequence: TGTGCCAGCAGCTTCGGCACTAACTATGGCTACACCTTC. Its protein is CASSFGTNYGYTF.

The chain has TRBV5-1 and TRBJ1-5; no clear D. The length of the CDR3 is 15 residues. The germline V gene encodes CDR1 SGHRS and CDR2 YFSETQ. Trimming removed 0 bases from V and 9 bases from J, with 16 bases in between. For the CDR3, the DNA is TGCGCCAGCAGCTTGGACGCAATAGGCGTATCGCCCCAGCATTTT. Translation: CASSLDAIGVSPQHF. The entire variable domain, with the rest obtained from reference TRBV5-1 and TRBJ1-5, is as follows: KAGVTQTPRYLIKTRGQQVTLSCSPISGHRSVSWYQQTPGQGLQFLFEYFSETQRNKGNFPGRFSGRQFSNSRSEMNVSTLELGDSALYLCASSLDAIGVSPQHFGDGTRLSIL.

The chain is built from TRBV27 and TRBJ1-1; no firm D call. The V end was cut by 5 bases, the J end by 3 bases, with 13 bases between. Germline V CDR1 and CDR2: MNHEY, SMNVEV (reference sequence). CDR3 length equals 14 residues. The CDR3 sequence: CASSLSGPYTEAFF. CDR3 in DNA: TGTGCCAGCAGTCTCTCGGGCCCCTACACTGAAGCTTTCTTT.

The chain links TRBV5-4 to TRBJ2-1, with 11 bases identical to TRBD2. Germline V gene sequence: CDR1 SGHNT, CDR2 YYREEE (reference sequence). This CDR3 region has 16 residues. After removal of 4 bases from V and 3 bases from J, the junction contained 6 bases not matched to a gene. The chain's CDR3 is CASSQSGLAGYNEQFF. Here the CDR3 DNA reads TGTGCCAGCAGCCAAAGCGGACTAGCGGGCTACAATGAGCAGTTCTTC.

The chain has TRBV18 and TRBJ2-1; TRBD1 is a possible D gene (7 bases). With 1 base removed from V and 8 bases from J, the gap between germline ends came to 12 bases. The germline CDR1 and CDR2 sequences are KGHSH and LQKENI. The length of the CDR3 is 14 residues. CDR3 in amino acids: CASSPRTGEDEQFF. DNA for the CDR3: TGTGCCAGCTCACCACGAACAGGGGAGGATGAGCAGTTCTTC.

The chain is built from TRBV2 and TRBJ1-1; no definite D call. CDR3 length: 12 amino acids. The V and J ends lost 1 base and 6 bases respectively, with 6 bases between them. Germline V gene data show CDR1 as SNHLY and CDR2 as FYNNEI. The CDR3 nucleotides are TGTGCCAGCAGTGAAGGGGTGCCTGAAGCTTTCTTT. It specifies CASSEGVPEAFF.

The genes are TRBV5-1 and TRBJ2-7; D possibly corresponds to TRBD1 (6 bases). The germline V gene has CDR1 SGHRS and CDR2 YFSETQ. Trimming stripped 8 bases from V and 3 bases from J, with 12 bases between. The CDR3 consists of 12 residues. CDR3 nucleotides: TGCGCCAGTTCAGGGGCCTTCTACGAGCAGTACTTC. Its translation: CASSGAFYEQYF.

This chain joins TRBV27 and TRBJ1-6; tentatively, D is TRBD1 (6 bases). The CDR3 contains 14 residues. Germline V gives CDR1 MNHEY, CDR2 SMNVEV (reference sequence). The V and J ends lost 7 bases and 11 bases respectively, with 18 bases between them. CDR3 amino acids: CASTTLQGYAPLHF. The CDR3 DNA is TGTGCCAGCACCACCCTCCAGGGGTACGCACCCCTCCACTTT.

This chain links TRBV7-2 with TRBJ2-3; 9 bases are a match to TRBD1. Germline values: CDR1 SGHTA, CDR2 FQGNSA. V lost 1 base to trimming and J lost 4 bases; unmatched junction nucleotides: 6. CDR3 size: 16 residues. The CDR3 DNA follows: TGTGCCAGCAGCTTAGACAGGGGGCGCGGCGCAGATACGCAGTATTTT. This encodes CASSLDRGRGADTQYF.

The V call is TRBV30, the J call TRBJ2-7; D not resolved. Trimming stripped 7 bases from V and 5 bases from J, with 3 bases between. Germline CDR1 and CDR2: GTSNPN and SVGIG (reference sequence). This CDR3 spans 8 amino acids. CDR3 DNA sequence: TGTGCCTATAACGAGCAGTACTTC. Translated, it gives CAYNEQYF.